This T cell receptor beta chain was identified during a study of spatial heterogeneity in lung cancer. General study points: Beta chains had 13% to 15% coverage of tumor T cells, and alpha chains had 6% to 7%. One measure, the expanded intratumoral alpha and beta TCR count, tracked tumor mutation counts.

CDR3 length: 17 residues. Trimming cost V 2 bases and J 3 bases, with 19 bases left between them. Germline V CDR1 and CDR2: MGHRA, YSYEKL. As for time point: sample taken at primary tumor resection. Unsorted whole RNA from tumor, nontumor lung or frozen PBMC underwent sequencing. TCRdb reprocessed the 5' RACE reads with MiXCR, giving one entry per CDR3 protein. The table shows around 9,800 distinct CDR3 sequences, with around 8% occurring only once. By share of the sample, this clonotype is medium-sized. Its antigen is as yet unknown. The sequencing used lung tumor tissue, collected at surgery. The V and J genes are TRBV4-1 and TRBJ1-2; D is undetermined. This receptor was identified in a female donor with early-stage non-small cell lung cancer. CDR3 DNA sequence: TGCGCCAGCAGCCAACAATTCCCCCTAGTTGGGGACTATGGCTACACCTTC. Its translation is CASSQQFPLVGDYGYTF.